The rows below give T cell receptor beta chains drawn from one sample of a study of control samples from healthy donors and cancer patients. Assay: immunoSEQ multiplex PCR; the TCRdb copy retains only in-frame clones and omits some. The sample carries 100,000 to 120,000 clones, over 75% recorded once. Sequenced sample: PBMCs. The receptor source for this set is a woman aged 55-75 years with lung cancer. Each CDR3 is given with its conserved first and last residue. The D gene is left open where the match is weak. Clone size is stated in some rows and not others, as once, few, many or a class when expanded.

clone size,J gene,D gene,V gene,CDR3 DNA,CDR3 protein
-,TRBJ2-1,-,TRBV18,TGTGCCAGCTCACTCAACTCAGACAATGAGCAGTTCTTC,CASSLNSDNEQFF
few,TRBJ2-7,-,TRBV14,TGTGCCAGCAGCCAGGGCGGGGCAAAGCAGTACTTC,CASSQGGAKQYF
few,TRBJ2-1,TRBD2,TRBV11-3,TGTGCCAGCAGTTCAGTGGCAGCGGGAGGGCCGGCCTACAATGAGCAGTTCTTC,CASSSVAAGGPAYNEQFF
-,TRBJ2-3,TRBD2,TRBV19,TGTGCCAGTAGTACAGATCAACTAGCGGGGCCTAGCACAGATACGCAGTATTTT,CASSTDQLAGPSTDTQYF
-,TRBJ2-1,-,TRBV5-4,TGTGCCAGCAGCTTGGAAACTACCCCTTGGGACAATGAGCAGTTCTTC,CASSLETTPWDNEQFF
-,TRBJ2-5,TRBD1,TRBV7-9,TGTGCCACCCAAATTAGGACAGGAGAGACCCAGTACTTC,CATQIRTGETQYF
-,TRBJ2-3,TRBD2,TRBV19,TGTGCCAGTATGCACCCCAGCGGGGGGGCCGGAGATACGCAGTATTTT,CASMHPSGGAGDTQYF
-,TRBJ1-2,TRBD1,TRBV28,TGTGCCAGCTCACAGGGGGCAGGGAACTATGGCTACACCTTC,CASSQGAGNYGYTF
-,TRBJ2-6,TRBD2,TRBV3-1/TRBV3-2,TGTGCCAGCACCTTCGGTGGTAGCGGGACAACCGGGGCCAACGTCCTGACTTTC,CASTFGGSGTTGANVLTF
few,TRBJ1-4,-,TRBV6-6,TGTGCCAGCAGTCGTTCGACAGGAGGGATGGCTAATGAAAAACTGTTTTTT,CASSRSTGGMANEKLFF
-,TRBJ1-6,-,TRBV4-3,TGCGCCAGCAGCCAAGATGCCCTGAATTCACCCCTCCACTTT,CASSQDALNSPLHF
-,TRBJ2-1,-,TRBV7-9,TGTGCCAGCAGCTCAAGGGGGGCCCTCTCCTACAATGAGCAGTTCTTC,CASSSRGALSYNEQFF
once,TRBJ2-7,-,TRBV21-1,TGTGCCAGCAGCGCTGGACAGGCCTACGAGCAGTACTTC,CASSAGQAYEQYF
-,TRBJ2-3,-,TRBV5-4,TGTGCCAGCAGCCACCCGGTAGATACGCAGTATTTT,CASSHPVDTQYF
-,TRBJ2-1,TRBD2,TRBV6-5,TGTGCCAGCAGACTCGGACTAGCGGGAGTAGAAGGGCAGTTCTTC,CASRLGLAGVEGQFF
-,TRBJ2-1,TRBD1,TRBV4-1,TGCGCCAGCAGCCAAGCGGGACAGGGTATCAATGAGCAGTTCTTC,CASSQAGQGINEQFF
-,TRBJ1-5,-,TRBV6-5,TGTGCCAGCAGTTCCCTTCGGGCCTCTTCGGGTCAGCCCCAGCATTTT,CASSSLRASSGQPQHF
-,TRBJ1-1,-,TRBV7-2,TGTGCCAGCAGCTTATGGGCAGCTGAAGCTTTCTTT,CASSLWAAEAFF
-,TRBJ2-1,TRBD1,TRBV2,TGTGCCAGCACCCGGGACAGGGGACATGAGCAGTTCTTC,CASTRDRGHEQFF
once,TRBJ2-1,-,TRBV15,TGTGCCACCAGCAGAGCTTCCGGCGAGCAGTTCTTC,CATSRASGEQFF
-,TRBJ2-1,TRBD1,TRBV19,TGTGCCAGTAGTTTCGGACAGGACTCCCTTGAGCAGTTCTTC,CASSFGQDSLEQFF
few,TRBJ1-2,-,TRBV15,TGTGCCACCAGCAGAGATAAGACGGACTATGGCTACACCTTC,CATSRDKTDYGYTF
-,TRBJ2-3,-,TRBV19,TGTGCCAGTAGTGAGGGACATTTAACAGATACGCAGTATTTT,CASSEGHLTDTQYF
-,TRBJ2-7,TRBD2,TRBV5-1,TGCGCCAGCAGCCCGTCGGGGCGGGAGAGTAACGAGCAGTACTTC,CASSPSGRESNEQYF
many,TRBJ2-2,-,TRBV7-2,TGTGCCAGCAGCACCGGGTCATTCACCGGGGAGCTGTTTTTT,CASSTGSFTGELFF
-,TRBJ2-3,-,TRBV5-1,TGCGCCAGCAGCCCGGCGGGGATGGCGGGGACAGATACGCAGTATTTT,CASSPAGMAGTDTQYF
-,TRBJ1-3,-,TRBV7-2,TGTGCCAGCAGCTCCTGGGACGGGTCCGGAAACACCATATATTTT,CASSSWDGSGNTIYF
-,TRBJ2-7,TRBD2,TRBV5-6,TGTGCCAGCAGGGTTAGCGGGAGCGTATACGAGCAGTACTTC,CASRVSGSVYEQYF
-,TRBJ2-3,-,TRBV7-2,TGTGCCAGCAGCTTAGCGGCCCCGAGGGGTACGCAGTATTTT,CASSLAAPRGTQYF
once,TRBJ1-2,TRBD1,TRBV11-3,TGTGCCAGCAGCGAGGGACAGACAAACTATGGCTACACCTTC,CASSEGQTNYGYTF
-,TRBJ1-2,-,TRBV2,TGTGCCAGCATCGAAGGGCGGGGTCTGAGCTATGGCTACACCTTC,CASIEGRGLSYGYTF
-,TRBJ1-6,-,TRBV30,TGTGCCTGGACCCCCCTTACAGGGACGAGCTCCTATAATTCACCCCTCCACTTT,CAWTPLTGTSSYNSPLHF
-,TRBJ2-1,TRBD2,TRBV7-9,TGTGCCAGCGGCACTAGCGGGAGGGCTGGATTCTACAATGAGCAGTTCTTC,CASGTSGRAGFYNEQFF
-,TRBJ2-4,TRBD2,TRBV9,TGTGCCAGCAGCCCGACTAGCGGGGCCGAAAACATTCAGTACTTC,CASSPTSGAENIQYF
-,TRBJ2-2,-,TRBV5-1,TGCGCCAGCAGCCCTGTAAGGGGAACCGGGGAGCTGTTTTTT,CASSPVRGTGELFF
-,TRBJ1-2,-,TRBV5-6,TGTGCCAGCAGCTTAGGGGCATGGAGTGGCTACACCTTC,CASSLGAWSGYTF
-,TRBJ1-5,-,TRBV3-1/TRBV3-2,TGTGCCAGCAGCCAAGGGGACAATCAGCCCCAGCATTTT,CASSQGDNQPQHF
-,TRBJ2-5,-,TRBV27,TGTGCCAGCAGCTCGGACTTTGTAGAGACCCAGTACTTC,CASSSDFVETQYF
-,TRBJ1-1,-,TRBV30,TGTGCCTGGAGTGCGCAGACTAACACTGAAGCTTTCTTT,CAWSAQTNTEAFF
-,TRBJ1-3,-,TRBV7-9,TGTGCCAGCAGCCGCTACATCTCTAACTCAAAGTTTTATGAGGCCGCCATATATTTT,CASSRYISNSKFYEAAIYF
once,TRBJ1-6,-,TRBV5-6,TGTGCCAGCAGCTCCGGGCCCAAGTATAATTCACCCCTCCACTTT,CASSSGPKYNSPLHF
once,TRBJ1-4,-,TRBV6-2/TRBV6-3,TGTGCCAGCAGTTACCCGACTGGGGTTCCGACGGGAGGTGAAAAACTGTTTTTT,CASSYPTGVPTGGEKLFF
-,TRBJ2-7,-,TRBV5-8,TGTGCCAGCAGCTTGGGGACGGTCAGCTCCTACGAGCAGTACTTC,CASSLGTVSSYEQYF
-,TRBJ1-2,-,TRBV4-2,TGTGCCAGCAGCCAAGAACGGAGGGGAGACTATGGCTACACCTTC,CASSQERRGDYGYTF
-,TRBJ2-3,-,TRBV3-1/TRBV3-2,TGTGCCAGCAGCCAAGAGGACCAGGGGTTTGTGGATACGCAGTATTTT,CASSQEDQGFVDTQYF
-,TRBJ1-1,TRBD1,TRBV6-5,TGTGCCAGCAGAGATACAGGGGTCACTGAAGCTTTCTTT,CASRDTGVTEAFF
-,TRBJ2-3,-,TRBV5-1,TGCGCCAGCAGCACATTACCAGACACAGATACGCAGTATTTT,CASSTLPDTDTQYF
-,TRBJ2-7,-,TRBV7-9,TGTGCCAGCAGCTTGACAGCCTACGAGCAGTACTTC,CASSLTAYEQYF
once,TRBJ1-1,-,TRBV7-9,TGTGCCAGCAGCTTAGGGGGAGGGGCAGGGATGAACACTGAAGCTTTCTTT,CASSLGGGAGMNTEAFF
-,TRBJ2-2,-,TRBV5-5,TGTGCCAGCAGCTTGGGGCGGACGAACACCGGGGAGCTGTTTTTT,CASSLGRTNTGELFF
-,TRBJ2-2,-,TRBV7-2,TGTGCCAGCAGCTTTAGACGGACCGGGGAGCTGTTTTTT,CASSFRRTGELFF
once,TRBJ2-1,TRBD2,TRBV5-4,TGTGCCAGCAGGCCGGGACTAGAAGCTGAGCAGTTCTTC,CASRPGLEAEQFF
-,TRBJ2-7,-,TRBV6-2/TRBV6-3,TGTGCCAGCAGTTGGTTGGGGAGGTCACCTACCTACGAGCAGTACTTC,CASSWLGRSPTYEQYF
few,TRBJ2-1,TRBD1,TRBV6-5,TGTGCCAGCACCGAATACAGGGGCGAGCAGTTCTTC,CASTEYRGEQFF